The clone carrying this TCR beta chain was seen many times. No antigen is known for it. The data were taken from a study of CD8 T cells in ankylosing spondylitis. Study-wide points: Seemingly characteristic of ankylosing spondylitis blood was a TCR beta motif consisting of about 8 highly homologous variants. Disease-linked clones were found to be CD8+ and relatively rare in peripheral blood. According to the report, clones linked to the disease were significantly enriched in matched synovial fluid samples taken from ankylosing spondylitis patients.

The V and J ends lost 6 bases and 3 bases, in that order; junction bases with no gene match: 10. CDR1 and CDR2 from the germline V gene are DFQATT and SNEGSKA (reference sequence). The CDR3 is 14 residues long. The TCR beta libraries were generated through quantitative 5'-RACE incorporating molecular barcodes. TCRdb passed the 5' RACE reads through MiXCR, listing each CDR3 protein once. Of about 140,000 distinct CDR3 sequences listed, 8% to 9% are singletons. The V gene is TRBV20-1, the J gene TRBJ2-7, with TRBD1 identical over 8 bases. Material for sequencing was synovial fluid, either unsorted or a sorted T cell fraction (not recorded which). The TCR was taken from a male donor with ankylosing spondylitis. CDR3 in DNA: TGCAGTGCGCGTCAAAGGACAGGGCTCTACGAGCAGTACTTC. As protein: CSARQRTGLYEQYF.